The clone carrying this T cell receptor beta chain has just a few counts. Germline V gives CDR1 SEHNR, CDR2 FQNEAQ (reference sequence). The V gene end was trimmed by 5 bases and the J gene end by 8 bases; junction bases not matched to a gene: 15. The length of the CDR3 is 16 residues. The record originates from a study of CD8+ T cells in alopecia areata. The sequencing template was cDNA reverse transcribed from extracted RNA. Sequencing used immunoSEQ multiplex PCR; TCRdb keeps in-frame clones, though not all of them. The data contain 130,000 or so clones, more than 40% of them singletons. The material sequenced was CD8+ T cells sorted from blood, taken at week 0. This receptor was taken from a human donor with alopecia areata. V and J are TRBV7-9 and TRBJ2-1; 7 nucleotides agree with TRBD2. In DNA form, the CDR3 reads TGTGCCAGCAGCGCCTCTGGGGCGGGGGTAGTCGATGAGCAGTTCTTC. This codes for CASSASGAGVVDEQFF.